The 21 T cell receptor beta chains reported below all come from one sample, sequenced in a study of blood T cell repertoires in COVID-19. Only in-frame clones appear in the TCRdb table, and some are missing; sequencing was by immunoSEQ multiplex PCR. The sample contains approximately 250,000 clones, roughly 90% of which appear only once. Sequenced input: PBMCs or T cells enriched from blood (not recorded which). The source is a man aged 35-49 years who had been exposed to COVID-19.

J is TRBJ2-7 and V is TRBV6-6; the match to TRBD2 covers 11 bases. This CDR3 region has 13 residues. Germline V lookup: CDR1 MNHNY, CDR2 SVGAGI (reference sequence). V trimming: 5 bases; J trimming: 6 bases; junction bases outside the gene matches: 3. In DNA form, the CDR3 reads TGTGCCAGCAGTCTAGCGGGAGGCGTCGAGCAGTACTTC. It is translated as CASSLAGGVEQYF.

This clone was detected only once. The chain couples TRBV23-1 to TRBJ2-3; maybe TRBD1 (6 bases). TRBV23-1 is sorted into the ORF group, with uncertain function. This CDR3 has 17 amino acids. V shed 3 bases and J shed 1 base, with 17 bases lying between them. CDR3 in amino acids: CASSHPGHPSGTDTQYF. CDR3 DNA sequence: TGCGCCAGCAGTCACCCGGGACACCCGAGCGGCACAGATACGCAGTATTTT.

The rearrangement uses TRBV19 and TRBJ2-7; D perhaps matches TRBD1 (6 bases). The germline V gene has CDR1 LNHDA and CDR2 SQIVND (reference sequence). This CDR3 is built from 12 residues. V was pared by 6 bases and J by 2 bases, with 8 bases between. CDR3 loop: CASSTGTYEQYF. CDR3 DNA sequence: TGTGCCAGTAGCACAGGGACCTACGAGCAGTACTTC.

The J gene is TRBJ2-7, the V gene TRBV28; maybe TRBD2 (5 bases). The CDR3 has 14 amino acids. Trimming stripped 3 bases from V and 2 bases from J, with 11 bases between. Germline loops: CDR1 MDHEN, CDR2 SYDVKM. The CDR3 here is CASSFGKVPYEQYF. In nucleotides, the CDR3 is TGTGCCAGCAGTTTCGGGAAGGTCCCCTACGAGCAGTACTTC.

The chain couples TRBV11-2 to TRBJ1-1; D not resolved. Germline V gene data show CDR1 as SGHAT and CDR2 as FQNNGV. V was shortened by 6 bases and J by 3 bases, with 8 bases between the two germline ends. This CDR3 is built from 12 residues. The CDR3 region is CASSRRDTEAFF. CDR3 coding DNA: TGTGCCAGCAGTCGACGGGACACTGAAGCTTTCTTT.

The CDR3 sequence: CASRIGVGGAYGYTF. As DNA, the CDR3 is TGTGCCAGCAGGATCGGTGTAGGAGGGGCCTATGGCTACACCTTC. This sequence joins TRBV6-5 and TRBJ1-2; weak D call: TRBD1 (5 bases). The CDR3 runs to 15 residues. Trimming took off 6 bases at V and 4 bases at J, with 18 bases between the two ends. From germline, CDR1 is MNHEY and CDR2 SVGAGI.

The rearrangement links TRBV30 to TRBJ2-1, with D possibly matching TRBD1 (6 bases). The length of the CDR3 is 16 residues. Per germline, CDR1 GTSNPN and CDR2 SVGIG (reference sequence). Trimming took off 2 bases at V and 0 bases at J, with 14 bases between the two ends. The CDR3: CAWSIYRVVSYNEQFF. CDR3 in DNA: TGTGCCTGGAGTATCTACAGGGTAGTCTCCTACAATGAGCAGTTCTTC.

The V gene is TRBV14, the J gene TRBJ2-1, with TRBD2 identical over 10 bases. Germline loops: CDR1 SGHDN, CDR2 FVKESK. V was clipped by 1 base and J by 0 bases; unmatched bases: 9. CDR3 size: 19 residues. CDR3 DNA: TGTGCCAGCAGCCAAGGCGGAGGTAGCGGGAGGTTCTCCTACAATGAGCAGTTCTTC. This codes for CASSQGGGSGRFSYNEQFF.

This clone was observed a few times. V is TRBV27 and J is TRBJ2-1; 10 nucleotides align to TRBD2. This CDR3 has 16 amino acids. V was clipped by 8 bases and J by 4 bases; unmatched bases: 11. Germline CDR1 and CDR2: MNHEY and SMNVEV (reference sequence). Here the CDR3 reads CASWTLAGAGYNEQFF. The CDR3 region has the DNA TGTGCCAGCTGGACCCTAGCGGGAGCGGGTTACAATGAGCAGTTCTTC.

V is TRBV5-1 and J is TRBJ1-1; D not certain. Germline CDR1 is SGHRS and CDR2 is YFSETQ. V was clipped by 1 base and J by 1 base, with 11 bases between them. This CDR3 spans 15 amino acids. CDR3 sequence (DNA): TGCGCCAGCAGCTTGTCGGGGTCGGGGAACACTGAAGCTTTCTTT. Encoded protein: CASSLSGSGNTEAFF.

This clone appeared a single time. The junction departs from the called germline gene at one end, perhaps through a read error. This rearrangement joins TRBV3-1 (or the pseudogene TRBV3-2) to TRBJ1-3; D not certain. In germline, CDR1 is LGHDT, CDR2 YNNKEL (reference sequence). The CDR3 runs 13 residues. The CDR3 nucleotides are TGTGCCAGCGGCCACAGTGCTGGAAACACCATATATTTT. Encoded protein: CASGHSAGNTIYF.

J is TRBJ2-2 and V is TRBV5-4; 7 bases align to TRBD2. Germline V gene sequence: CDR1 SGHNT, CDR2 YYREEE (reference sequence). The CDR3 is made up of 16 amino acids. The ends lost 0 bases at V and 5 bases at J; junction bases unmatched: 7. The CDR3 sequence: CASSLERGVETGELFF. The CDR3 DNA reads TGTGCCAGCAGCTTGGAACGGGGGGTTGAGACCGGGGAGCTGTTTTTT.

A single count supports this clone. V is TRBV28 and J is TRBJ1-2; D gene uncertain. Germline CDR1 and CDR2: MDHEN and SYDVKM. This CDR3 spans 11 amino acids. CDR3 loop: CGTALNYGYTF. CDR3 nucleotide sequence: TGTGGTACAGCTCTTAACTATGGCTACACCTTC.

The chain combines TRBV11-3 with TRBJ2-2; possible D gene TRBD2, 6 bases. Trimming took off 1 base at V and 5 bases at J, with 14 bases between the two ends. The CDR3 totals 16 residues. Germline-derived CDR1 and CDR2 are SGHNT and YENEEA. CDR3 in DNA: TGTGCCAGCAGCTTAGTATCCGGGAGCCCGACCGGGGAGCTGTTTTTT. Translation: CASSLVSGSPTGELFF.

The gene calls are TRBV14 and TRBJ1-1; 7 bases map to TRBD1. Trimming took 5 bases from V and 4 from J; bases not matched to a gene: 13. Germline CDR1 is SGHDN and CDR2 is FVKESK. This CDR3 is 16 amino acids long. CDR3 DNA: TGTGCCAGCAGCGCAAGGGACAGTCTTTTGGGCACTGAAGCTTTCTTT. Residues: CASSARDSLLGTEAFF.

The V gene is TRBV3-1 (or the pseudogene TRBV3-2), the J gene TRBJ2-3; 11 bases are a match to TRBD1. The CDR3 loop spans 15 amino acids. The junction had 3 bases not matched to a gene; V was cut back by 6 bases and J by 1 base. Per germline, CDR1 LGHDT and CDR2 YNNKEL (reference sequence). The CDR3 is CASSPGQGGTDTQYF. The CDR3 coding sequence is TGTGCCAGCAGTCCGGGACAGGGGGGCACAGATACGCAGTATTTT.

CDR3 sequence (DNA): TGTGCCAGCAGCCCCGCATTTGGAGGGTCCCGCGGCCTCCACTTT. Translation gives CASSPAFGGSRGLHF. The genes are TRBV9 and TRBJ1-6; D uncertain. The length of the CDR3 is 15 residues. V lost 4 bases to trimming and J lost 15 bases, with 23 bases between them. Germline loops: CDR1 SGDLS, CDR2 YYNGEE.

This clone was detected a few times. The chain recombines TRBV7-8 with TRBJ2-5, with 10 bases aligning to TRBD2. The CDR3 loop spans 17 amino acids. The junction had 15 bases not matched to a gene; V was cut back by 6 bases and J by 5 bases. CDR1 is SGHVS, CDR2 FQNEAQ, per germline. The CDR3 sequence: CASRHMRVAGGGETQYF. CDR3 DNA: TGTGCCAGCAGACACATGAGGGTAGCGGGAGGCGGTGAGACCCAGTACTTC.

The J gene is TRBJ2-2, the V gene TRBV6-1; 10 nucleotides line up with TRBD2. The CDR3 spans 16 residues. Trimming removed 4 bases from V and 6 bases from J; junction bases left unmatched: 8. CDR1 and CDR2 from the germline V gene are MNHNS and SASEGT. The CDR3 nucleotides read TGTGCCAGCAGTGTAGGAGGGCTAGCGGGAGCCGGGGAGCTGTTTTTT. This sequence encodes CASSVGGLAGAGELFF.

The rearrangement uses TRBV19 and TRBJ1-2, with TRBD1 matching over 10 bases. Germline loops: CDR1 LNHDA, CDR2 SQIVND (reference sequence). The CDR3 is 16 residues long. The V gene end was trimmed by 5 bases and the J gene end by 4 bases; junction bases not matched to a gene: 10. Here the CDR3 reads CASSFGGTGDGYGYTF. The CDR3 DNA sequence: TGTGCCAGTAGTTTTGGCGGGACAGGGGATGGCTATGGCTACACCTTC. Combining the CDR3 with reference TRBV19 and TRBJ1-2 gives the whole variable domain DGGITQSPKYLFRKEGQNVTLSCEQNLNHDAMYWYRQDPGQGLRLIYYSQIVNDFQKGDIAEGYSVSREKKESFPLTVTSAQKNPTAFYLCASSFGGTGDGYGYTFGSGTRLTVV.

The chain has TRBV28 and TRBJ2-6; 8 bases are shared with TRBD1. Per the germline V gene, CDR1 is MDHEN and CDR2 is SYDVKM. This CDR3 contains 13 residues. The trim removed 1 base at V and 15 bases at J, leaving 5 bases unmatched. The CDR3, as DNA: TGTGCCAGCAGTTTATTGACAGGGGCAGCCCTGACTTTC. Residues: CASSLLTGAALTF.